This TCR beta chain is from a study of T cell repertoires in cytomegalovirus infection. This clonotype was recorded a few times. No antigen is known for it. TCRdb redid the calling of the reads with MiXCR, one entry per CDR3 protein. The sample yields over 250,000 distinct CDR3 sequences, approximately 22% seen once. This CDR3 spans 14 amino acids. V was trimmed by 3 bases and J by 1 base, leaving 7 bases between them. Germline V CDR1 and CDR2: LNHDA, SQIVND (reference sequence). General study findings and limits: Ex vivo, HLA-C-restricted CMV-specific TCR beta clonotypes prevailed over the rest of the response. Cumulative public TCR beta family frequency identified carriers of CMV plus the relevant HLA.

The source is a human donor in good health (CMV status not recorded). Some clones in this sample may be carry-over from other donors' samples. Source: cultured PBMCs, taken from culture after CMV antigen stimulation. The V call is TRBV19, the J call TRBJ2-1, with no clear D. The CDR3 region has the DNA TGTGCCAGTAGTATTTATCCATCCTACAATGAGCAGTTCTTC. It yields the protein CASSIYPSYNEQFF.